The 20 T cell receptor beta chains presented below share a single source sample, sequenced in a study of cytomegalovirus exposure and HLA in healthy donors (dated by TCRdb to about 2017). The protocol used for the library was the immunoSEQ multiplex PCR assay. The multiplex PCR relied on a mix of 60 forward primers for TCR Vbeta segments and 13 reverse primers for TCR Jbeta segments. Entries here come from immuneACCESS through TCRdb and include only in-frame sequences with V and J called. Some clones fail to appear in such tables; in the studies checked, an unresolved V gene covers under half of the shortfall, and the cause of the remainder is unknown. This sample holds more than 80,000 clones; about 68% were observed only once. The top ten hold 2.3% of the sample. The specimen was PBMCs. The receptors derive from a human donor in good health.

This clone was recorded a few times. The chain recombines TRBV18 with TRBJ1-4, with D tentatively TRBD1 (5 bases). This CDR3 is 17 amino acids long. The V end was cut by 0 bases, the J end by 14 bases, with 25 bases between. Germline V gene sequence: CDR1 KGHSH, CDR2 LQKENI. The CDR3 sequence is CASSPPDGGVKNFELFF. The CDR3 DNA reads as TGTGCCAGCTCACCACCGGACGGGGGGGTGAAAAACTTTGAGCTGTTTTTT.

The chain is built from TRBV7-6 and TRBJ1-3, with D unclear. V was pared by 3 bases and J by 4 bases, with 10 bases between. The germline V gene has CDR1 SGHVS and CDR2 FNYEAQ. The CDR3 has 14 amino acids. The CDR3 region is CASSLYERGNTIYF. The CDR3 DNA reads as TGTGCCAGCAGCTTGTACGAGCGCGGAAACACCATATATTTT.

The chain is built from TRBV7-2 and TRBJ2-2; 9 bases agree with TRBD1. The CDR3 spans 15 residues. The germline V gene encodes CDR1 SGHTA and CDR2 FQGNSA. The J segment lost 5 bases and the V segment lost 5 bases, leaving 6 bases of the junction unmatched. The CDR3 region is CASSPDRGRTGELFF. The CDR3 DNA reads TGTGCCAGCAGCCCGGACAGGGGACGGACCGGGGAGCTGTTTTTT. Together with reference TRBV7-2 and TRBJ2-2, the CDR3 gives the full variable domain: GAGVSQSPSNKVTEKGKDVELRCDPISGHTALYWYRQSLGQGLEFLIYFQGNSAPDKSGLPSDRFSAERTGGSVSTLTIQRTQQEDSAVYLCASSPDRGRTGELFFGEGSRLTVL.

This clone has a single count. The rearrangement uses TRBV9 and TRBJ1-3; D perhaps matches TRBD1 (5 bases). CDR3 size: 16 residues. Trimming took 0 bases from V and 1 from J, leaving 11 bases between them. CDR1 and CDR2 (germline): SGDLS, YYNGEE. The CDR3 region is CASSVGGRVSGNTIYF. As DNA, the CDR3 is TGTGCCAGCAGCGTAGGGGGCAGGGTTTCTGGAAACACCATATATTTT.

DNA of the CDR3: TGTGCCATCAGTGTAGGGGGAACTGAAGCTTTCTTT. Protein: CAISVGGTEAFF. This chain joins TRBV10-3 and TRBJ1-1, with D possibly matching TRBD1 (6 bases). The CDR3 runs 12 residues. Germline CDR1 is ENHRY and CDR2 is SYGVKD. Between the trimmed V and J ends, which lost 4 bases and 5 bases, there was a span of 8 bases.

The genes are TRBV6-5 and TRBJ2-2; 13 bases fit TRBD2. The CDR3 is 16 residues long. J was trimmed by 6 bases and V by 2 bases; bases with no gene match: 3. CDR1 is MNHEY and CDR2 is SVGAGI in the germline V gene. This CDR3 reads CASSYGGLAGAGELFF. The CDR3 nucleotides are TGTGCCAGCAGTTACGGCGGACTAGCGGGGGCCGGGGAGCTGTTTTTT.

The genes are TRBV6-1 and TRBJ1-3; no clear D. There are 13 residues in the CDR3. The germline V gene has CDR1 MNHNS and CDR2 SASEGT. V was trimmed by 6 bases and J by 4 bases, leaving 10 bases between them. The CDR3 nucleotides are TGTGCCAGCAGAACGGGGTTGGGAAACACCATATATTTT. It codes for CASRTGLGNTIYF.

CDR3 in amino acids: CASSQEEGAFYEQYF. As DNA, the CDR3 is TGCGCCAGCAGCCAAGAAGAGGGGGCGTTTTACGAGCAGTACTTC. This chain joins TRBV4-3 and TRBJ2-7; TRBD1 matches 7 bases. The CDR3 loop spans 15 amino acids. V lost 0 bases, J lost 4 bases, and 6 bases stayed unmatched. Germline loops: CDR1 LGHNA, CDR2 YSLEER.

The rearrangement links TRBV6-1 to TRBJ2-1; 8 positions agree with TRBD2. After removal of 5 bases from V and 8 bases from J, the junction contained 5 bases not matched to a gene. The V gene's germline CDR1 is MNHNS and CDR2 SASEGT. The CDR3 totals 13 residues. CDR3 DNA sequence: TGTGCCAGCAGTCGGGGGGGGCACGATGAGCAGTTCTTC. This codes for CASSRGGHDEQFF.

This clone was found a few times. The CDR3 DNA follows: TGTGCCAGTAGTACGGGACAGGGGTTTGGTGAAGCTTTCTTT. This gives the protein CASSTGQGFGEAFF. This chain joins TRBV19 and TRBJ1-1; TRBD1 matches at 10 bases. The V segment lost 4 bases and the J segment 7 bases; nucleotides outside the gene matches: 6. The V gene's germline CDR1 is LNHDA and CDR2 SQIVND (reference sequence). This CDR3 spans 14 amino acids.

The V call is TRBV5-1, the J call TRBJ2-6; D remains unclear. The germline gives CDR1 SGHRS, CDR2 YFSETQ. CDR3 length: 15 residues. V dropped 2 bases and J dropped 0 bases, with 6 bases sitting between them. The CDR3 is CASSLEDSGANVLTF. In DNA, the CDR3 is TGCGCCAGCAGCTTAGAGGACTCTGGGGCCAACGTCCTGACTTTC. Looking up the rest from reference TRBV5-1 and TRBJ2-6 gives the full variable domain: KAGVTQTPRYLIKTRGQQVTLSCSPISGHRSVSWYQQTPGQGLQFLFEYFSETQRNKGNFPGRFSGRQFSNSRSEMNVSTLELGDSALYLCASSLEDSGANVLTFGAGSRLTVL.

The chain links TRBV6-6 to TRBJ1-3, with D perhaps TRBD1 (5 bases). V was clipped by 11 bases and J by 7 bases, with 27 bases between them. CDR3 size: 16 residues. From germline, CDR1 is MNHNY and CDR2 SVGAGI (reference sequence). The CDR3 region has the DNA TGTGCCCCCTCTACGTCAGGTAAGGGGCTGGGTAACACCATATATTTT. It is translated as CAPSTSGKGLGNTIYF.

The genes are TRBV6-5 and TRBJ1-5; no definite D call. This CDR3 is 14 amino acids long. Germline V gene lookup returns CDR1 MNHEY and CDR2 SVGAGI. V was pared by 6 bases and J by 0 bases, with 9 bases between. CDR3 sequence reads: CASRKRGSNQPQHF. The CDR3 DNA is TGTGCCAGCAGAAAACGGGGTAGCAATCAGCCCCAGCATTTT.

This clone was detected once. This chain joins TRBV5-1 and TRBJ2-3; 12 bases map to TRBD2. The junction had 7 bases not matched to a gene; V was cut back by 2 bases and J by 6 bases. In germline, CDR1 is SGHRS, CDR2 YFSETQ. The CDR3 sequence is 16 residues long. The chain's CDR3 is CASSFSSGGALDTQYF. For the CDR3, the DNA is TGCGCCAGCAGCTTTTCTAGCGGGGGGGCCCTGGATACGCAGTATTTT.

This clone was observed a single time. The sample holds other DNA sequences that translate to the same CDR3. The chain recombines TRBV5-1 with TRBJ1-6; D uncertain. Germline V gene sequence: CDR1 SGHRS, CDR2 YFSETQ. V lost 1 base, J lost 0 bases, and 8 bases lay in between. The CDR3 spans 16 residues. The CDR3 region has the DNA TGCGCCAGCAGCTTGATTTCTAGCTCCTATAATTCACCCCTCCACTTT. Its protein product is CASSLISSSYNSPLHF.

The chain recombines TRBV5-1 with TRBJ1-1, with D uncertain. Germline V CDR1 and CDR2: SGHRS, YFSETQ. V was cut by 2 bases and J by 1 base, with 9 bases left in between. CDR3 length: 14 amino acids. The CDR3 protein is CASSFLSGNTEAFF. CDR3 bases: TGCGCCAGCAGCTTTTTATCAGGGAACACTGAAGCTTTCTTT.

For this clone: The junction departs from the called germline gene at one end, perhaps through a read error. The chain carries TRBV19 and TRBJ2-2; D may be TRBD1 (6 bases). This CDR3 has 16 residues. Germline V lookup: CDR1 LNHDA, CDR2 SQIVND (reference sequence). This CDR3 reads CASSPRRGNGTGKLFF. The CDR3 DNA reads TGTGCCAGTAGTCCGAGAAGGGGGAACGGTACCGGGAAGCTGTTTTTT.

The V call is TRBV15, the J call TRBJ1-5; D is ambiguous. The germline gives CDR1 LNHNV, CDR2 YYDKDF (reference sequence). The ends were cut back, 1 base at V and 4 bases at J, with 8 bases in the middle. This CDR3 region has 14 residues. The CDR3 loop is CATSRAGSNQPQHF. In nucleotides, the CDR3 is TGTGCCACCAGCAGAGCCGGTTCGAATCAGCCCCAGCATTTT.

The chain uses TRBV7-6 and TRBJ2-3; TRBD2 matches 7 bases. Germline CDR1 SGHVS, CDR2 FNYEAQ. CDR3 length: 13 amino acids. After removal of 7 bases from V and 4 bases from J, the junction contained 5 bases not matched to a gene. This CDR3 is CASNSGGADTQYF. The CDR3 coding sequence is TGTGCCAGCAATAGTGGGGGGGCAGATACGCAGTATTTT.

The chain combines TRBV7-2 with TRBJ1-1, with D unresolved. CDR3 length: 13 residues. V shed 3 bases and J shed 5 bases, with 10 bases lying between them. Germline V gene lookup returns CDR1 SGHTA and CDR2 FQGNSA. The CDR3 DNA reads as TGTGCCAGCAGCTTTTCCCTCGCGACTGAAGCTTTCTTT. Translated: CASSFSLATEAFF.